The rows below give T cell receptor beta chains drawn from one sample of a study of Ad26.COV2.S vaccination and SARS-CoV-2 variants. Sequencing was performed with immunoSEQ multiplex PCR; in TCRdb, only in-frame clones are kept and a portion is missing. The profile shows roughly 380,000 clones, about nine tenths of them singletons. The sequences come from peripheral blood, collected in a trial of Ad26.COV2.S vaccine versus placebo. These receptors came from a person aged 18-65 years who received the Ad26.COV2.S COVID-19 vaccine or a placebo. The CDR3 runs from the conserved cysteine through the conserved F or W. The D gene is left open where the match is weak. Some rows have no size entry. The others give once, few or many, or a class for an expanded clone.

CDR3aa	CDR3nt	v_gene	abundance	j_gene	d_gene
CAWSVREQNSPLHF	TGTGCCTGGAGTGTAAGGGAACAAAATTCACCCCTCCACTTT	TRBV30	once	TRBJ1-6	.
CASKTGVGSPLHF	TGTGCCAGCAAGACAGGGGTGGGTTCACCCCTCCACTTT	TRBV6-5	.	TRBJ1-6	TRBD1
CASGLTGEFGTF	TGTGCCAGCGGTCTAACGGGGGAGTTTGGCACCTTC	TRBV27	.	TRBJ1-2	.
CASSGGGGQPQHF	TGTGCCAGCAGTGGCGGGGGGGGTCAGCCCCAGCATTTT	TRBV12-3/TRBV12-4	few	TRBJ1-5	.
CASTILEGTEAFF	TGTGCCAGCACCATATTAGAGGGGACTGAAGCTTTCTTT	TRBV5-8	.	TRBJ1-1	.
CASSLGREPTNEKLFF	TGCGCCAGCAGCTTGGGCAGGGAGCCAACTAATGAAAAACTGTTTTTT	TRBV5-1	.	TRBJ1-4	.
CATSSGGYYNEQFF	TGTGCCACCAGTTCAGGGGGCTATTACAATGAGCAGTTCTTC	TRBV24-1	.	TRBJ2-1	TRBD1
CASSPTGTNYGYTF	TGCGCCAGCAGCCCGACAGGGACTAACTATGGCTACACCTTC	TRBV4-1	.	TRBJ1-2	TRBD1
CASSLAENYGYTF	TGCGCCAGCAGCTTGGCAGAGAACTATGGCTACACCTTC	TRBV5-1	.	TRBJ1-2	.
CASSRGRGRSYEQYF	TGTGCCAGCAGCCGCGGGCGGGGGCGATCCTACGAGCAGTACTTC	TRBV11-2	.	TRBJ2-7	.
CASSLGRDREAFF	TGTGCCAGCAGTTTAGGGCGGGACAGAGAAGCTTTCTTT	TRBV12-3/TRBV12-4	.	TRBJ1-1	TRBD1
CASSPLGAGGQGMQYF	TGTGCCAGCAGCCCCCTGGGCGCGGGGGGGCAGGGAATGCAGTATTTT	TRBV7-3	.	TRBJ2-3	TRBD2
CASSPTPDSLKGYTF	TGTGCCAGCAGCCCGACGCCCGACAGTCTTAAAGGCTACACCTTC	TRBV14	.	TRBJ1-2	.
CASSSGRFPYEQYF	TGTGCCAGCAGCTCGGGACGTTTCCCCTACGAGCAGTACTTC	TRBV7-3	.	TRBJ2-7	.
CASSGSGARGANVLTF	TGTGCCAGCAGCGGTTCGGGGGCGCGTGGGGCCAACGTCCTGACTTTC	TRBV5-4	.	TRBJ2-6	.
CASSVTDGYTF	TGTGCCAGTAGTGTAACAGATGGCTACACCTTC	TRBV19	.	TRBJ1-2	.
CAWSSGAGNTIYF	TGTGCCTGGAGTTCAGGGGCTGGAAACACCATATATTTT	TRBV30	.	TRBJ1-3	.
CASSQGSAGNTIYF	TGCGCCAGCAGCCAAGGCTCAGCCGGAAACACCATATATTTT	TRBV4-1	.	TRBJ1-3	.
CASSHPGLAGPGNTIYF	TGCGCCAGCAGCCATCCCGGTCTTGCAGGGCCTGGAAACACCATATATTTT	TRBV4-1	.	TRBJ1-3	.
CASGLTGTANQPQHF	TGTGCCAGCGGACTCACCGGGACAGCAAATCAGCCCCAGCATTTT	TRBV2	once	TRBJ1-5	TRBD1
CASSQGSEETQYF	TGTGCCAGCAGCCAAGGGTCGGAAGAGACCCAGTACTTC	TRBV11-3	.	TRBJ2-5	.
CSVEGPLNYGYTF	TGCAGCGTTGAAGGGCCCTTAAACTATGGCTACACCTTC	TRBV29-1	.	TRBJ1-2	.
CASSYFPGGSYNEQFF	TGTGCCAGCAGTTACTTTCCGGGGGGTTCCTACAATGAGCAGTTCTTC	TRBV6-5	.	TRBJ2-1	TRBD2
CASSFGAGLAGNTGELFF	TGCGCCAGCAGCTTTGGGGCCGGACTAGCGGGGAACACCGGGGAGCTGTTTTTT	TRBV5-1	.	TRBJ2-2	TRBD2
CASRLAGGASTDTQYF	TGTGCCAGCAGACTAGCGGGGGGCGCTAGCACAGATACGCAGTATTTT	TRBV2	.	TRBJ2-3	TRBD2
CASSLGQTNTGELFF	TGCGCCAGCAGCTTGGGTCAGACTAACACCGGGGAGCTGTTTTTT	TRBV5-1	.	TRBJ2-2	.
CASSLSSGGADTQYF	TGTGCTAGCAGCTTATCCAGCGGGGGGGCAGATACGCAGTATTTT	TRBV7-7	.	TRBJ2-3	TRBD2
CASSLGPGAANTGELFF	TGTGCCAGCAGCTTGGGCCCAGGGGCGGCGAACACCGGGGAGCTGTTTTTT	TRBV5-4	few	TRBJ2-2	.
CASSQGRNEQFF	TGTGCCAGCAGCCAAGGGAGGAATGAGCAGTTCTTC	TRBV4-2	.	TRBJ2-1	.
CASSQDLGSSGNTIYF	TGTGCCAGCAGCCAAGATTTAGGGTCATCTGGAAACACCATATATTTT	TRBV3-1/TRBV3-2	.	TRBJ1-3	.
CASDRVRDTQYF	TGTGCCAGTGACAGGGTCCGGGATACGCAGTATTTT	TRBV2	.	TRBJ2-3	TRBD1
CASSTRQGADGNTIYF	TGCGCCAGCAGCACCCGACAGGGGGCTGATGGAAACACCATATATTTT	TRBV4-1	.	TRBJ1-3	TRBD1
CASSPQPTGARRGYTF	TGTGCCAGCAGCCCCCAACCGACAGGGGCCCGGAGGGGCTACACCTTC	TRBV7-6	.	TRBJ1-2	TRBD1
CASSLAPGWVDTQYF	TGTGCCAGCAGTTTAGCGCCAGGTTGGGTGGATACGCAGTATTTT	TRBV27	.	TRBJ2-3	.
CASSQETSETQYF	TGCGCCAGCAGCCAAGAGACTAGCGAGACCCAGTACTTC	TRBV4-3	.	TRBJ2-5	TRBD2
CASSQNGQFLGYTF	TGCGCCAGCAGCCAAAACGGACAGTTTCTAGGCTACACCTTC	TRBV5-1	.	TRBJ1-2	.
CASSLERGYTF	TGTGCCAGCAGCTTAGAACGTGGCTACACCTTC	TRBV7-2	.	TRBJ1-2	.
CASSIGGGTSSYNEQFF	TGTGCCAGTAGTATAGGGGGGGGAACGAGCTCCTACAATGAGCAGTTCTTC	TRBV19	.	TRBJ2-1	TRBD2
CAWSVGSMSPEAFF	TGTGCCTGGAGTGTAGGTAGTATGTCTCCTGAAGCTTTCTTT	TRBV30	.	TRBJ1-1	.
CASSVFGTGPYEQYF	TGTGCCAGCAGCGTATTCGGGACAGGGCCGTACGAGCAGTACTTC	TRBV9	.	TRBJ2-7	TRBD1
CASSITPGQSPYGYTF	TGTGCCAGTAGTATAACACCGGGACAGAGTCCCTATGGCTACACCTTC	TRBV19	.	TRBJ1-2	TRBD1